This TCR beta chain was captured by sequencing in a study of cytomegalovirus exposure and HLA in healthy donors. Study-level findings and limits: Cytomegalovirus status was reportedly diagnosed by the classifier with high sensitivity and specificity.

The CDR3 length is 14 residues. The germline V gene encodes CDR1 MNHEY and CDR2 SVGAGI. V gave up 6 bases and J gave up 3 bases; unmatched junction bases: 5. This clone occurred a few times. The antigen is undetermined. Primers: 60 Vbeta forward and 13 Jbeta reverse. The method was immunoSEQ multiplex PCR; TCRdb's version includes in-frame clones alone and lacks a portion of them. The top ten clones hold less than 4.5% of a sample with roughly 180,000 clones, about 80% of them seen once. The sample was PBMCs. The V gene is TRBV6-5, the J gene TRBJ1-2; 9 nucleotides line up with TRBD1. This receptor was identified in a woman aged 55-69 years in good health and CMV-seropositive. Here the CDR3 DNA reads TGTGCCAGCAGGACGGGACAGGGCCACTATGGCTACACCTTC. Amino acid sequence: CASRTGQGHYGYTF.